The T cell receptor beta chain under discussion was sequenced for a study of CD4 and CD8 cells across lung adenocarcinoma regions. Comment on this clonotype: The missing conserved phenylalanine or tryptophan at the end of this CDR3 makes a read error likely. The DNA is left out, because the CDR3 cannot be placed on it with certainty; the CDR3 is given as TCRdb lists it.

TCRdb ran MiXCR on the PCR reads and lists one entry per CDR3 protein. The sample holds 7,500 to 8,500 distinct CDR3 sequences, roughly 54% seen once. Localized lung adenocarcinoma, a non-small cell lung cancer, affected the donors. With termini counted, the CDR3 has 15 amino acids. Per the germline V gene, CDR1 is SGHNT and CDR2 is YENEEA. The chain is built from TRBV11-3 and TRBJ2-6; the DNA was not compared with TRBD1, the D call given in the table. The source of this sequence is a female donor with lung adenocarcinoma. The CD4 and CD8 labels of this study may be unreliable. The source material was CD8+ T cells from the center of a lung tumor. CDR3 region: CASSPGQGDIQYFGA.